These T cell receptor beta chains were read from a single sample in a study of T cells after posttransplantation cyclophosphamide. Method: immunoSEQ multiplex PCR; TCRdb's copy keeps in-frame clones and lacks some. The repertoire has some 35,000 clones, none seen only once; the ten largest take 5.5% to 6%. Sequencing input: PBMCs. The receptors originated from a man aged 30 to 45 in good health and a related stem cell transplant donor. CDR3s include the opening cysteine and the closing phenylalanine or tryptophan. Fields, in order: CDR3 protein, CDR3 DNA, clone size, D gene, J gene, V gene. D genes are given only for firm matches. Size tells how often a clone was seen (once, few, many) or the class of an expanded clone, and some rows leave it out.

CASSLAKGARTYEQYF | TGTGCCAGCAGCTTAGCAAAAGGGGCCCGAACCTACGAGCAGTACTTC | many | - | TRBJ2-7 | TRBV7-2
CASSQMNTEAFF | TGTGCCAGCAGTCAGATGAACACTGAAGCTTTCTTT | many | - | TRBJ1-1 | TRBV6-1
CASSLWALAGNTDTQYF | TGTGCCAGCAGTTTATGGGCCCTAGCGGGGAACACAGATACGCAGTATTTT | few | TRBD2 | TRBJ2-3 | TRBV28
CASSLDWAQGDEQFF | TGTGCCAGCAGCTTGGACTGGGCCCAAGGCGATGAGCAGTTCTTC | many | - | TRBJ2-1 | TRBV5-6
CASSIGDSNSPLHF | TGTGCCAGTAGTATAGGGGACAGTAATTCACCCCTCCACTTT | many | TRBD1 | TRBJ1-6 | TRBV19
CASSLRTGYQQYF | TGCGCCAGCAGCTTACGGACAGGGTACCAGCAGTACTTC | - | TRBD1 | TRBJ2-7 | TRBV5-1
CASSQDPPGQAAYEQYF | TGTGCCAGCAGCCAAGATCCTCCGGGACAGGCTGCCTACGAGCAGTACTTC | many | TRBD1 | TRBJ2-7 | TRBV4-2
CATSRGTTPSGNTIYF | TGTGCCACCAGCAGAGGTACGACACCCTCTGGAAACACCATATATTTT | many | - | TRBJ1-3 | TRBV15
CASSYWPGKNTGELFF | TGTGCCAGCAGTTACTGGCCAGGGAAGAACACCGGGGAGCTGTTTTTT | - | - | TRBJ2-2 | TRBV6-5
CASSQDQKGQPQHF | TGCGCCAGCAGCCAAGATCAAAAGGGTCAGCCCCAGCATTTT | many | - | TRBJ1-5 | TRBV4-3
CASSHPGIRNTIYF | TGTGCCAGCAGCCACCCAGGGATACGAAACACCATATATTTT | many | - | TRBJ1-3 | TRBV14
CASTYRGGATEAFF | TGTGCCAGCACATATAGAGGGGGCGCAACTGAAGCTTTCTTT | many | TRBD1 | TRBJ1-1 | TRBV2
CASSPTVYEQFF | TGTGCCAGCAGCCCGACAGTCTATGAGCAGTTCTTC | many | - | TRBJ2-1 | TRBV5-8
CASSVTLGTGEINTIYF | TGTGCCAGCAGCGTAACCCTCGGGACAGGGGAAATAAACACCATATATTTT | few | TRBD1 | TRBJ1-3 | TRBV9
CASSYKGGTEAFF | TGTGCCAGCAGTTACAAAGGGGGCACTGAAGCTTTCTTT | few | - | TRBJ1-1 | TRBV6-5
CATSDAGTETNYGYTF | TGTGCCACCAGTGATGCCGGGACAGAAACTAACTATGGCTACACCTTC | - | TRBD1 | TRBJ1-2 | TRBV24-1